This entry lists 28 T cell receptor beta chains sequenced from one sample in a study of OX40 agonist ivuxolimab in advanced cancers. Assay: immunoSEQ multiplex PCR; the TCRdb copy retains only in-frame clones and omits some. The sample lists tens of thousands of clones, 80% to 90% seen once, with 5% to 6% in the top ten. This material consisted of CD4+ or CD8+ T cells sorted from blood, taken in a trial of the OX40 agonist ivuxolimab. These receptor sequences come from an adult with an advanced solid tumor such as melanoma, head and neck, liver or kidney cancer.

The table lists this clone with a count of one. The J gene is TRBJ2-7, the V gene TRBV6-1; 7 positions match TRBD2. The CDR3 has 16 amino acids. Trimming removed 1 base from V and 3 bases from J; junction bases left unmatched: 9. Germline CDR1 MNHNS, CDR2 SASEGT. The DNA for the CDR3 is TGTGCCAGCAGTGAAGGTCGGTCTAGCGGCTTCTACGAGCAGTACTTC. This gives the protein CASSEGRSSGFYEQYF.

The chain has TRBV4-3 and TRBJ2-7, with 12 bases lining up with TRBD2. This CDR3 spans 16 amino acids. Trimming removed 2 bases from V and 1 base from J; junction bases left unmatched: 3. CDR1 is LGHNA, CDR2 YSLEER, per germline. The CDR3 is CASSQRLAGESYEQYF. In DNA form, the CDR3 reads TGCGCCAGCAGCCAACGACTAGCGGGAGAGTCCTACGAGCAGTACTTC.

Here the CDR3 DNA reads TGTGCCACCCATATTTCAACCGGGACTCGCGCCAATGAGCAGTTCTTC. It specifies CATHISTGTRANEQFF. The gene calls are TRBV19 and TRBJ2-1; D possibly corresponds to TRBD2 (6 bases). Trimming stripped 10 bases from V and 6 bases from J, with 25 bases between. CDR1 is LNHDA and CDR2 is SQIVND in the germline V gene (reference sequence). CDR3 length: 16 residues.

V usage is TRBV29-1 and J usage is TRBJ2-7; TRBD2 agrees at 13 bases. CDR1 is SQVTM, CDR2 ANQGSEA, per germline. The CDR3 totals 15 residues. V trimming: 3 bases; J trimming: 2 bases; junction bases outside the gene matches: 4. CDR3 sequence (DNA): TGCAGCGTTGAGACTAGCGGGAGGACAGCCTACGAGCAGTACTTC. This translates into CSVETSGRTAYEQYF.

This clone has a handful of counts. The chain combines TRBV12-5 with TRBJ1-1, with unresolved D. Germline V gene data show CDR1 as LGHNT and CDR2 as FRNRAP. CDR3 length equals 13 residues. V was shortened by 5 bases and J by 7 bases, with 14 bases between the two germline ends. The DNA of the CDR3 is TGTGCTAGTGGTCCCTCCCCCGGGCGTGAAGCTTTCTTT. Its translation: CASGPSPGREAFF.

The V and J genes are TRBV5-8 and TRBJ2-5; the D gene is possibly TRBD2 (5 bases). The CDR3 runs to 13 residues. Germline V CDR1 and CDR2: SGHTS, YDEGEE. The V and J ends lost 4 bases and 4 bases respectively, with 11 bases between them. CDR3: CASSGGEVETQYF. CDR3 nucleotide sequence: TGTGCCAGCAGCGGAGGAGAGGTAGAGACCCAGTACTTC. Full variable domain (outside the CDR3, taken from reference TRBV5-8 and TRBJ2-5): EAGVTQSPTHLIKTRGQQATLRCSPISGHTSVYWYQQALGLGLQFLLWYDEGEERNRGNFPPRFSGRQFPNYSSELNVNALELEDSALYLCASSGGEVETQYFGPGTRLLVL.

J is TRBJ2-1 and V is TRBV18; either TRBD1 or TRBD2 may fit D (5 bases each). Between the trimmed V and J ends, which lost 5 bases and 0 bases, there was a span of 14 bases. The germline V gene has CDR1 KGHSH and CDR2 LQKENI. The CDR3 has 16 amino acids. The CDR3 protein is CASSFTRDPSYNEQFF. CDR3 bases: TGTGCCAGCTCATTTACCCGGGACCCCTCCTACAATGAGCAGTTCTTC. Variable domain in full (rest from reference TRBV18 and TRBJ2-1): NAGVMQNPRHLVRRRGQEARLRCSPMKGHSHVYWYRQLPEEGLKFMVYLQKENIIDESGMPKERFSAEFPKEGPSILRIQQVVRGDSAAYFCASSFTRDPSYNEQFFGPGTRLTVL.

In nucleotides, the CDR3 is TGTGCCAGCAGCACACGTACCTGGACTAGCGGGTTAGAGACCCAGTACTTC. Its translation: CASSTRTWTSGLETQYF. The chain couples TRBV11-2 to TRBJ2-5, with TRBD2 matching 11 bases. The germline V gene has CDR1 SGHAT and CDR2 FQNNGV. This CDR3 has 17 amino acids. The trim removed 5 bases at V and 4 bases at J, leaving 12 bases unmatched.

The chain joins TRBV19 to TRBJ1-5, with no clear D. Germline V lookup: CDR1 LNHDA, CDR2 SQIVND (reference sequence). Trimming stripped 0 bases from V and 0 bases from J, with 18 bases between. This CDR3 spans 19 amino acids. The CDR3, as DNA: TGTGCCAGTAGTATAGATGGTAGGCCAGAGGTCTATAGCAATCAGCCCCAGCATTTT. Its translation: CASSIDGRPEVYSNQPQHF.

V gene TRBV28 combines with J gene TRBJ2-7; TRBD2 agrees at 8 bases. This CDR3 has 15 residues. V dropped 5 bases and J dropped 5; count of bases not matched to a gene: 11. In germline, CDR1 is MDHEN, CDR2 SYDVKM. CDR3 coding DNA: TGTGCCAGCAGTGCCCCATGGGGGACTAGAAACGAGCAGTACTTC. Its protein product is CASSAPWGTRNEQYF.

The V gene is TRBV6-5, the J gene TRBJ1-2; 9 nucleotides match TRBD1. Germline CDR1 and CDR2: MNHEY and SVGAGI. The V gene end was trimmed by 7 bases and the J gene end by 3 bases; junction bases not matched to a gene: 6. The CDR3 sequence is 14 residues long. DNA for the CDR3: TGTGCCAGCATTCCCCGGGACAGGGACTATGGCTACACCTTC. It is translated as CASIPRDRDYGYTF.

The chain uses TRBV6-1 and TRBJ2-1, with a tentative D call TRBD2 (5 bases). The CDR3 consists of 14 residues. V lost 6 bases and J lost 2, with 11 bases in between. Germline lookup yields CDR1 MNHNS and CDR2 SASEGT. This CDR3 is CASSASKAYNEQFF. CDR3 DNA: TGTGCCAGCAGCGCTAGCAAAGCCTACAATGAGCAGTTCTTC.

V is TRBV28 and J is TRBJ1-1; no clear D gene. This CDR3 region has 14 residues. V lost 1 base, J lost 1 base, and 7 bases lay in between. In germline, CDR1 is MDHEN, CDR2 SYDVKM. The CDR3 sequence: CASSLSSGNTEAFF. For the CDR3, the DNA is TGTGCCAGCAGTTTATCGTCGGGGAACACTGAAGCTTTCTTT.

CDR3 residues: CASSSRTGGRDNEQFF. CDR3 nucleotide sequence: TGTGCCAGCAGTTCCCGGACAGGGGGACGGGACAATGAGCAGTTCTTC. The chain employs TRBV28 and TRBJ2-1; 10 bases align to TRBD1. Germline V CDR1 and CDR2: MDHEN, SYDVKM. With V trimmed by 4 bases and J by 5 bases, 8 bases remained unmatched. This CDR3 is 16 amino acids long.

This chain joins TRBV21-1 and TRBJ2-5; the table's D call of TRBD1 was not tested on the DNA. TRBV21-1 corresponds to a pseudogene. This CDR3 region has 16 residues. The CDR3 reads CASSSYRQQRQETQYF. CDR3 nucleotide sequence: TGTGCCAGCAGCTCGTACCGACAGCAACGCCAAGAGACCCAGTACTTC.

This chain uses TRBV16 with TRBJ2-1, with D perhaps TRBD1 or TRBD2 (5 bases each). Trimming shortened V by 4 bases and J by 8 bases, and 12 bases separated the two germline ends. Germline-derived CDR1 and CDR2 are KGHSY and FQNENV. There are 13 residues in the CDR3. CDR3 in DNA: TGTGCCAGCAGCCCTAGGGGACGCTATGAGCAGTTCTTC. The encoded protein is CASSPRGRYEQFF.

The genes are TRBV6-1 and TRBJ1-2; 7 bases map to TRBD1. Germline V gives CDR1 MNHNS, CDR2 SASEGT. The ends lost 6 bases at V and 3 bases at J; junction bases unmatched: 4. CDR3 length: 13 amino acids. In DNA, the CDR3 is TGTGCCAGCAGAATCGGACAGGACTATGGCTACACCTTC. Protein sequence: CASRIGQDYGYTF.

V and J are TRBV9 and TRBJ2-5; 8 positions agree with TRBD2. The germline CDR1 and CDR2 sequences are SGDLS and YYNGEE. CDR3 length equals 17 residues. With V trimmed by 4 bases and J by 3 bases, 14 bases remained unmatched. CDR3 nucleotides: TGTGCCAGCAGCCCCGGGGGGGTGCGGGGAGGAGAAGAGACCCAGTACTTC. Protein: CASSPGGVRGGEETQYF.

On this clone itself: One end of the junction is discordant with germline, which a read error may explain. V gene TRBV7-2 combines with J gene TRBJ2-3, with a possible D match to TRBD1 (5 bases). Germline CDR1 SGHTA, CDR2 FQGNSA. The length of the CDR3 is 14 residues. The CDR3 protein is CASSLVQVTNTQYF. CDR3 sequence (DNA): TGTGCCAGCAGCTTAGTACAGGTCACAAATACGCAGTATTTT.

On this clone: One end of the junction does not line up with germline, which may come from a read error. The rearrangement links TRBV7-2 to TRBJ2-2, with a possible D match to TRBD2 (5 bases). The CDR3 runs to 14 residues. Germline loops: CDR1 SGHTA, CDR2 FQGNSA. The CDR3 bases are TGTGTCAGCAGCTTAGAGGGCGTCACCGGGGAGCTGTTTTTT. Its protein product is CVSSLEGVTGELFF.

The CDR3 sequence is CASRKREGQNIQYF. CDR3 DNA sequence: TGTGCCAGCAGAAAGCGGGAGGGTCAAAACATTCAGTACTTC. This chain links TRBV5-4 with TRBJ2-4, with 10 bases that match TRBD2. J gave up 5 bases and V 5 bases, and 4 bases lay outside the gene matches. The CDR3 contains 14 residues. Germline CDR1 SGHNT, CDR2 YYREEE (reference sequence).

The chain combines TRBV28 with TRBJ1-5; 11 nucleotides match TRBD1. The CDR3 contains 15 residues. Looked up from germline, CDR1 is MDHEN and CDR2 is SYDVKM. The V gene end was trimmed by 5 bases and the J gene end by 5 bases; junction bases not matched to a gene: 5. The CDR3 region is CASSTLGQGDQPQHF. In DNA form, the CDR3 reads TGTGCCAGCAGTACCTTGGGACAGGGGGATCAGCCCCAGCATTTT.

The V gene is TRBV7-9, the J gene TRBJ1-4, with no clear D. V was trimmed by 0 bases and J by 8 bases, leaving 13 bases between them. Germline CDR1 is SEHNR and CDR2 is FQNEAQ (reference sequence). The length of the CDR3 is 15 residues. In DNA form, the CDR3 reads TGTGCCAGCAGCTTAGCAACTGGCTTCAGGGAAAAACTGTTTTTT. It yields the protein CASSLATGFREKLFF.

V usage is TRBV7-2 and J usage is TRBJ2-7; possibly TRBD1 or TRBD2 for D (5 bases each). Trimming stripped 1 base from V and 3 bases from J, with 19 bases between. CDR3 length equals 17 residues. Germline CDR1 reads SGHTA; CDR2 reads FQGNSA. CDR3 region: CASSLGGSSRDLYEQYF. The CDR3 coding sequence is TGTGCCAGCAGCTTAGGAGGGAGTAGCAGGGACCTCTACGAGCAGTACTTC.

J is TRBJ2-7 and V is TRBV4-3, with 7 bases that match TRBD2. The CDR3 extends over 14 amino acids. With V trimmed by 3 bases and J by 6 bases, 8 bases remained unmatched. From germline, CDR1 is LGHNA and CDR2 YSLEER. CDR3 DNA sequence: TGCGCCAGCAGCCAGAGGACTAGTTGGGGCGAGCAGTACTTC. Translated: CASSQRTSWGEQYF.

The rearrangement joins TRBV7-8 to TRBJ1-6; perhaps TRBD1 as D (6 bases). Germline V gene data show CDR1 as SGHVS and CDR2 as FQNEAQ. Between the trimmed V and J ends, which lost 2 bases and 6 bases, there was a span of 20 bases. This CDR3 spans 18 amino acids. The CDR3 bases are TGTGCCAGCAGCTTACCTCTTGGAGGGGCAGGGGCTAATTCACCCCTCCACTTT. This gives the protein CASSLPLGGAGANSPLHF.

The gene calls are TRBV19 and TRBJ2-1; D remains unclear. Germline V lookup: CDR1 LNHDA, CDR2 SQIVND (reference sequence). The length of the CDR3 is 13 residues. V was pared by 5 bases and J by 11 bases, with 16 bases between. CDR3 amino acids: CASSALGALQQFF. The CDR3, as DNA: TGTGCCAGTAGTGCCCTAGGCGCCTTACAGCAGTTCTTC.

The chain is built from TRBV7-8 and TRBJ2-5; TRBD2 aligns across 14 bases. This CDR3 spans 17 amino acids. The J segment lost 4 bases and the V segment lost 5 bases, leaving 9 bases of the junction unmatched. CDR1 and CDR2 (germline): SGHVS, FQNEAQ. The CDR3 DNA reads as TGTGCCAGCAGCCCGGGACTAGCGGGAGCATTGGGAGAGACCCAGTACTTC. This translates into CASSPGLAGALGETQYF.